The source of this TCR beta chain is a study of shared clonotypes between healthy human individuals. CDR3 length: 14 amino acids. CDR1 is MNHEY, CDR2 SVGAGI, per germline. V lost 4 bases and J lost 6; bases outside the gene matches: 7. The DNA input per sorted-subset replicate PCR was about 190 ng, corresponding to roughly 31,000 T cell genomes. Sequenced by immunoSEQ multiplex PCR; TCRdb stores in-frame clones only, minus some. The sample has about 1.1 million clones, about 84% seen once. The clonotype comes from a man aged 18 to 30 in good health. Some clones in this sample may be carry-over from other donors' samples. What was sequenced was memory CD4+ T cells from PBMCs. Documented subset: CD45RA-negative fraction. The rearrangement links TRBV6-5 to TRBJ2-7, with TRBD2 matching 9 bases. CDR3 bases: TGTGCCAGCAGTTCTAGCGGGCGGGGGGGCGAGCAGTACTTC. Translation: CASSSSGRGGEQYF.